Reported below is one T cell receptor (beta chain). This sample stems from a study of blood T cell repertoires in COVID-19. The repertoire was sequenced with immunoSEQ multiplex PCR; TCRdb's copy has only in-frame clones and lacks some. The repertoire has hundreds of thousands of clones, 70% to 90% of them found once; the top ten carry over 0.2%. Specimen: peripheral blood. This receptor was identified in a woman under 30 with acute or convalescent COVID-19.

The CDR3 nucleotides are TGCGCCAGCAGCCAAGAAGGAGGGGACCACTACGAGCAGTACTTC. Its translation is CASSQEGGDHYEQYF. The chain couples TRBV4-1 to TRBJ2-7, with a tentative D call TRBD2 (6 bases). This CDR3 contains 15 residues. Between the trimmed V and J ends, which lost 0 bases and 3 bases, there was a span of 12 bases. Germline V lookup: CDR1 MGHRA, CDR2 YSYEKL.